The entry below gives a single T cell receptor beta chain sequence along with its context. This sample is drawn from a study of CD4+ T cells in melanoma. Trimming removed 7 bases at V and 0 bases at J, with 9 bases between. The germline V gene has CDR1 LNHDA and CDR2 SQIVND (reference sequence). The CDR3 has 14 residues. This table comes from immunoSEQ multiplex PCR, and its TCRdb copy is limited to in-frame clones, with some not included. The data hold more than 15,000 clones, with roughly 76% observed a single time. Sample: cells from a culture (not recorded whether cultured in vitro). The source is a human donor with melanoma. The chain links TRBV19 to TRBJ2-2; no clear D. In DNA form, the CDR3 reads TGTGCCAGTACCCGGCGGACGAACACCGGGGAGCTGTTTTTT. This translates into CASTRRTNTGELFF.